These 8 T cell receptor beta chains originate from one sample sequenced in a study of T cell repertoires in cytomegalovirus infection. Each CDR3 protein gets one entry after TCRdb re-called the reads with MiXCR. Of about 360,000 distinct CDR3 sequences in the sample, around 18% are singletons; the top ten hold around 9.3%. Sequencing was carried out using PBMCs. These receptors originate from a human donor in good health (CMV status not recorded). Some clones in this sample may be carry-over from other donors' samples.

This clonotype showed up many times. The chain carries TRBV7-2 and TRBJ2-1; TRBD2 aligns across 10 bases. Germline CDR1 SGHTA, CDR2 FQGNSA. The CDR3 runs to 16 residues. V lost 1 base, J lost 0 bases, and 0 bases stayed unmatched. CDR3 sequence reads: CASSLERGGSYNEQFF. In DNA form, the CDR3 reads TGTGCCAGCAGCTTAGAGCGGGGGGGCTCCTACAATGAGCAGTTCTTC.

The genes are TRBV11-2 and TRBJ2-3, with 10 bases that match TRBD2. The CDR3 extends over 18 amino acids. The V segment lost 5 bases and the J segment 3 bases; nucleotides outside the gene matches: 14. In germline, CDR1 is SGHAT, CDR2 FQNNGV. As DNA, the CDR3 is TGTGCCAGCAGCCTCCTCCGCTTAGCGGGAGGCGTGACAGATACGCAGTATTTT. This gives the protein CASSLLRLAGGVTDTQYF.

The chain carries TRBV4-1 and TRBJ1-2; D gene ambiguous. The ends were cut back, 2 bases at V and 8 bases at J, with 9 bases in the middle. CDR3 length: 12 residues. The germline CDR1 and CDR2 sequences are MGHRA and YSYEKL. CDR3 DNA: TGCGCCAGCAGCCAACGAGGGCGGGGCTACACCTTC. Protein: CASSQRGRGYTF.

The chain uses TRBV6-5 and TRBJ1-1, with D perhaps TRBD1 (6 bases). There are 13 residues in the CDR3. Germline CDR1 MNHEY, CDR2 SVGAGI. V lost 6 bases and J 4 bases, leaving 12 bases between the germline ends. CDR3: CASSRTAGTEAFF. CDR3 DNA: TGTGCCAGCAGCCGGACAGCAGGCACTGAAGCTTTCTTT.

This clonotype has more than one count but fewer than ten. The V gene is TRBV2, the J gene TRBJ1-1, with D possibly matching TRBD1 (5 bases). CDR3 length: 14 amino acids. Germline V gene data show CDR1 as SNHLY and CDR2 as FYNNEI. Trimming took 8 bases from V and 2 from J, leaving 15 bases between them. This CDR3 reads CASATLTVNTEAFF. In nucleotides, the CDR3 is TGTGCCAGCGCAACTCTGACAGTTAACACTGAAGCTTTCTTT.

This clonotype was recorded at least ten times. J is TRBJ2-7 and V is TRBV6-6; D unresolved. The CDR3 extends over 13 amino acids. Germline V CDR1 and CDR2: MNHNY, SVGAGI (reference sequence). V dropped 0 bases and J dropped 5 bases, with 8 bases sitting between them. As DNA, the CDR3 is TGTGCCAGCAGTTACTCGATGTGGAACGAGCAGTACTTC. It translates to CASSYSMWNEQYF.

The CDR3, as DNA: TGCGCCAGCAGCTTGGGGGTAGCTAACTATGGCTACACCTTC. This gives the protein CASSLGVANYGYTF. The V and J genes are TRBV5-1 and TRBJ1-2; D not resolved. Trimming took off 0 bases at V and 0 bases at J, with 6 bases between the two ends. CDR1 and CDR2 from the germline V gene are SGHRS and YFSETQ. This CDR3 is 14 amino acids long.

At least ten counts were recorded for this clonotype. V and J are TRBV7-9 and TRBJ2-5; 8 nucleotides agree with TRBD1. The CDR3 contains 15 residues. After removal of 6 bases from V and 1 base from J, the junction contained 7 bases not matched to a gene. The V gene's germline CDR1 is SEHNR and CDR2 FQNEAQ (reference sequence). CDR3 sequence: CASRRLGTGQETQYF. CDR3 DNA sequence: TGTGCCAGCAGACGGCTTGGGACAGGCCAAGAGACCCAGTACTTC.